This T cell receptor (beta chain) was obtained from a study of OX40 agonist ivuxolimab in advanced cancers. Clones were sequenced by immunoSEQ multiplex PCR, and TCRdb holds only the in-frame ones, with some missing. The sample has about 98,000 clones; 87% are singletons. This CDR3 has 14 amino acids. The ends were cut back, 4 bases at V and 10 bases at J, with 20 bases in the middle. Germline CDR1 is SGHKS and CDR2 is YYEKEE (reference sequence). The TCR originated in an adult with an advanced solid tumor such as melanoma, head and neck, liver or kidney cancer. This specimen consisted of CD4+ or CD8+ T cells sorted from blood, obtained in a trial of the OX40 agonist ivuxolimab. This rearrangement joins TRBV5-5 to TRBJ1-1, with a possible D match to TRBD1 (5 bases). This chain's CDR3 is CASSPWDRPAGAFF. As DNA, the CDR3 is TGTGCCAGCAGCCCATGGGACCGCCCGGCGGGAGCTTTCTTT.